Listed below are T cell receptor beta chains from one sample, sequenced in a study of blood T cell repertoires in COVID-19. Assay: immunoSEQ multiplex PCR; the TCRdb copy retains only in-frame clones and omits some. Of about 120,000 clones in the sample, roughly 84% were seen once. Input material: PBMCs or T cells enriched from blood (not recorded which). The origin of the receptors is a young woman who had recovered from COVID-19. The CDR3 runs from the conserved cysteine through the conserved F or W. A D gene is named only where the DNA matches it firmly. Some rows mark clone size as missing; the rest say once, few, many or name a class of expanded clone.

clone_size: NA; j_call: TRBJ1-4; v_call: TRBV28; d_call: NA; cdr3_aa: CASSSKWEFRRGKLFF; cdr3_nt: TGTGCCAGCAGTTCGAAATGGGAATTCCGCCGGGGGAAACTGTTTTTT
clone_size: few; j_call: TRBJ2-3; v_call: TRBV7-8; d_call: TRBD2; cdr3_aa: CASSRQRGRTDTQYF; cdr3_nt: TGTGCCAGCAGTCGTCAGCGGGGACGAACAGATACGCAGTATTTT
clone_size: NA; j_call: TRBJ2-2; v_call: TRBV30; d_call: TRBD2; cdr3_aa: CAWSAGARTGELFF; cdr3_nt: TGTGCCTGGAGCGCGGGAGCGAGGACCGGGGAGCTGTTTTTT
clone_size: NA; j_call: TRBJ2-7; v_call: TRBV5-3; d_call: NA; cdr3_aa: CARSFQEYEQYF; cdr3_nt: TGTGCCAGAAGCTTCCAAGAGTACGAGCAGTACTTC
clone_size: NA; j_call: TRBJ2-7; v_call: TRBV11-2; d_call: TRBD2; cdr3_aa: CASSGRLAGAPYEQYF; cdr3_nt: TGTGCCAGCAGCGGCAGACTAGCGGGAGCCCCCTACGAGCAGTACTTC
clone_size: once; j_call: TRBJ1-5; v_call: TRBV19; d_call: TRBD1; cdr3_aa: CASSIFSGQGISNQPQHF; cdr3_nt: TGTGCCAGTAGTATATTTTCGGGACAGGGGATCAGCAATCAGCCCCAGCATTTT
clone_size: NA; j_call: TRBJ2-1; v_call: TRBV6-5; d_call: NA; cdr3_aa: CATARSPSDEQFF; cdr3_nt: TGTGCCACCGCAAGAAGTCCCAGCGATGAGCAGTTCTTC
clone_size: NA; j_call: TRBJ2-3; v_call: TRBV15; d_call: TRBD2; cdr3_aa: CATSRDPIVAGITDTQYF; cdr3_nt: TGTGCCACCAGCAGAGATCCGATAGTAGCGGGGATCACAGATACGCAGTATTTT
clone_size: NA; j_call: TRBJ1-1; v_call: TRBV18; d_call: NA; cdr3_aa: CASSFRDYNLNTEAFF; cdr3_nt: TGTGCCAGCTCCTTTAGGGACTATAATTTGAACACTGAAGCTTTCTTT
clone_size: NA; j_call: TRBJ1-5; v_call: TRBV19; d_call: NA; cdr3_aa: CASSIDRGGNQPQHF; cdr3_nt: TGTGCCAGTAGTATAGACAGGGGCGGCAATCAGCCCCAGCATTTT
clone_size: NA; j_call: TRBJ2-7; v_call: TRBV4-3; d_call: NA; cdr3_aa: CASSQEGSGPSYEQYF; cdr3_nt: TGCGCCAGCAGCCAAGAGGGAAGCGGACCTTCCTACGAGCAGTACTTC
clone_size: NA; j_call: TRBJ1-1; v_call: TRBV29-1; d_call: TRBD1; cdr3_aa: CSGGTGLDAEAFF; cdr3_nt: TGCAGCGGAGGGACAGGGCTTGACGCTGAAGCTTTCTTT
clone_size: NA; j_call: TRBJ2-7; v_call: TRBV27; d_call: TRBD2; cdr3_aa: CASSIVLAGGQHEQYF; cdr3_nt: TGTGCCAGCAGCATAGTACTAGCGGGAGGGCAGCACGAGCAGTACTTC
clone_size: NA; j_call: TRBJ1-1; v_call: TRBV4-2; d_call: NA; cdr3_aa: CASSEQGLNTEAFF; cdr3_nt: TGTGCCAGCAGCGAACAGGGCCTGAACACTGAAGCTTTCTTT
clone_size: once; j_call: TRBJ1-2; v_call: TRBV11-2; d_call: TRBD1; cdr3_aa: CASSLDRGRGYTF; cdr3_nt: TGTGCCAGCAGCCTGGACAGGGGCCGTGGCTACACCTTC
clone_size: NA; j_call: TRBJ1-2; v_call: TRBV7-9; d_call: TRBD1; cdr3_aa: CASSLDLQGADGYTF; cdr3_nt: TGTGCCAGCAGCTTAGACCTACAGGGGGCCGATGGCTACACCTTC
clone_size: few; j_call: TRBJ1-4; v_call: TRBV28; d_call: TRBD1; cdr3_aa: CASSTRDRGEKLFF; cdr3_nt: TGTGCCAGCAGTACCCGGGACAGGGGGGAAAAACTGTTTTTT
clone_size: NA; j_call: TRBJ1-1; v_call: TRBV18; d_call: NA; cdr3_aa: CASSPIREMGAFF; cdr3_nt: TGTGCCAGCTCACCAATCCGGGAAATGGGAGCTTTCTTT
clone_size: NA; j_call: TRBJ2-1; v_call: TRBV4-3; d_call: TRBD2; cdr3_aa: CASSQGTLAGAYNEQFF; cdr3_nt: TGCGCCAGCAGCCAAGGGACCCTAGCGGGAGCCTACAATGAGCAGTTCTTC
clone_size: once; j_call: TRBJ2-7; v_call: TRBV6-1; d_call: NA; cdr3_aa: CASSDPGTSYEQYF; cdr3_nt: TGTGCCAGCAGTGACCCCGGCACTAGCTACGAGCAGTACTTC
clone_size: NA; j_call: TRBJ2-6; v_call: TRBV7-2; d_call: NA; cdr3_aa: CASSRVGTGGSGANVLTF; cdr3_nt: TGTGCCAGCTCAAGGGTCGGGACCGGAGGGTCGGGGGCCAACGTCCTGACTTTC
clone_size: NA; j_call: TRBJ2-1; v_call: TRBV4-3; d_call: TRBD2; cdr3_aa: CASSHYPGTSGRLFF; cdr3_nt: TGCGCCAGCAGCCATTATCCCGGGACTAGCGGGAGACTGTTCTTC
clone_size: once; j_call: TRBJ1-6; v_call: TRBV5-1; d_call: NA; cdr3_aa: CASSVRRDNSPLHF; cdr3_nt: TGCGCCAGCAGCGTGAGGAGGGATAATTCACCCCTCCACTTT
clone_size: NA; j_call: TRBJ1-1; v_call: TRBV5-1; d_call: NA; cdr3_aa: CASSLVQGKFAEAFF; cdr3_nt: TGCGCCAGCAGCTTGGTGCAGGGGAAGTTTGCTGAAGCTTTCTTT
clone_size: NA; j_call: TRBJ2-2; v_call: TRBV28; d_call: NA; cdr3_aa: CASRAWGRNTGELFF; cdr3_nt: TGTGCCAGCAGAGCATGGGGGCGGAACACCGGGGAGCTGTTTTTT
clone_size: once; j_call: TRBJ1-2; v_call: TRBV27; d_call: TRBD1; cdr3_aa: CASSLTGGHGYTF; cdr3_nt: TGTGCCAGCAGTTTAACAGGGGGCCATGGCTACACCTTC
clone_size: NA; j_call: TRBJ1-3; v_call: TRBV25-1; d_call: NA; cdr3_aa: CASSDPGGGNTIYF; cdr3_nt: TGTGCCAGCAGTGATCCGGGGGGGGGAAACACCATATATTTT